Listed here is a single T cell receptor beta chain. This entry comes from a study of shared clonotypes between healthy human individuals. Sequenced by immunoSEQ multiplex PCR; TCRdb stores in-frame clones only, minus some. The repertoire holds around 2.1 million clones, approximately 96% seen once, with 0.1% to 0.15% in the top ten. This TCR was sampled from a man younger than 35 in good health. The sample consisted of naive CD4+ T cells sorted from blood. Subset of the sample: CD45RA+ positively selected.

In nucleotides, the CDR3 is TGTGCCAGCAGCCAGAGGGCTAGCGGAAATTACGAGCAGTACTTC. Translating gives CASSQRASGNYEQYF. The chain is built from TRBV7-8 and TRBJ2-7, with 7 bases aligning to TRBD2. Germline V CDR1 and CDR2: SGHVS, FQNEAQ. Unmatched junction bases numbered 11, after V lost 5 bases and J lost 4 bases. This CDR3 is 15 amino acids long.